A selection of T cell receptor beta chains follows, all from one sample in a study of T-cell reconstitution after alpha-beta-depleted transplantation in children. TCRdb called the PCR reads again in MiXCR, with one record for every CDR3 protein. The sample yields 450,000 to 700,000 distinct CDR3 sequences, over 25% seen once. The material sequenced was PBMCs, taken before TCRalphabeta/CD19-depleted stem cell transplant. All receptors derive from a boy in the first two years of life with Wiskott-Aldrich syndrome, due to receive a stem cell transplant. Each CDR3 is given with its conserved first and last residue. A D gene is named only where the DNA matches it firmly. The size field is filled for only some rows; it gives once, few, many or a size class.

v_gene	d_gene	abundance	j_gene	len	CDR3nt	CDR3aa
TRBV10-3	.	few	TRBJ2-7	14	TGTGCCATCAGTGACGTTGGGGGGCCGAACGAGCAGTACTTC	CAISDVGGPNEQYF
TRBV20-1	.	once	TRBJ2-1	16	TGCAGTGCTAGTTTCGGCGGATCCGCCCTCTACAATGAGCAGTTCTTC	CSASFGGSALYNEQFF
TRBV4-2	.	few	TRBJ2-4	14	TGTGCCAGCAGCCAAGATAGGGCCCTAGGCATTCAGTACTTC	CASSQDRALGIQYF
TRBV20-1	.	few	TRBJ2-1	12	TGCAGTGCTAGTTTCGCTTACAATGAGCAGTTCTTC	CSASFAYNEQFF
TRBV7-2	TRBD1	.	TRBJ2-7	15	TGTGCCAGCAGCTTCCCCGGGACAGGGACCTACGAGCAGTACTTC	CASSFPGTGTYEQYF
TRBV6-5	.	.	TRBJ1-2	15	TGTGCCAGCAGTTCCTTTGCAGGATTCCCTTATGGCTACACCTTC	CASSSFAGFPYGYTF
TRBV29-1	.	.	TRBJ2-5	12	TGCAGCGTGACAGAGGGAGGAGAGACCCAGTACTTC	CSVTEGGETQYF
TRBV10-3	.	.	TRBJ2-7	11	TGTGCCATCGGTAGGCAACACGAGCAGTACTTC	CAIGRQHEQYF
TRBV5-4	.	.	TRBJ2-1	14	TGTGCCAGCAGCTTGGGTGGAGATCGCAATGAGCAGTTCTTC	CASSLGGDRNEQFF
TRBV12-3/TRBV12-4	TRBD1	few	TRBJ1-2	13	TGTGCCAGCAGTCCCTGGACAGGGAACCGCTACACCTTC	CASSPWTGNRYTF
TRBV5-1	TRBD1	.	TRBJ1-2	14	TGCGCCAGCAGCTTGTCAGGGGGCGACTATGGCTACACCTTC	CASSLSGGDYGYTF
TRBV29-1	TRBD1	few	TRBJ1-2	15	TGCAGCGTTGTTTTGACAGGGGGAAGAGTTGATGGCTACACCTTC	CSVVLTGGRVDGYTF
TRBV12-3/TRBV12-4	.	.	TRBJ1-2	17	TGTGCCAGCAGCCCCGGGCCACGCAACCCCCAGCCTTATGGCTACACCTTC	CASSPGPRNPQPYGYTF
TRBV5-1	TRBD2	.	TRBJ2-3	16	TGCGCCAGCAGCTTGGGACTAGCGGGAGAATCAGATACGCAGTATTTT	CASSLGLAGESDTQYF
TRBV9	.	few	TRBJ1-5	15	TGTGCCAGCAGCGCCACTGCTTATAGCAATCAGCCCCAGCATTTT	CASSATAYSNQPQHF
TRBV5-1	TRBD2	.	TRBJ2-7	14	TGCGCCAGCGGCGGGACTAGCGTCTTCTCCGAGCAGTACTTC	CASGGTSVFSEQYF
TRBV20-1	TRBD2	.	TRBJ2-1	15	TGCAGTGCCAAGTATAGCGGGAGGCACTACAATGAGCAGTTCTTC	CSAKYSGRHYNEQFF
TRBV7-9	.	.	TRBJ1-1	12	TGTGCCAGCAGCTTATTGCGCACTGAAGCTTTCTTT	CASSLLRTEAFF
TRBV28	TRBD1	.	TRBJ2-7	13	TGTGCCAGCAAGACAGGGGGGCTCTACGAGCAGTACTTC	CASKTGGLYEQYF
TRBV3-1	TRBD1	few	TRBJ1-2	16	TGTGCCAGCAGCGTCAGCGTCCACAGGGGAACATATGGCTACACCTTC	CASSVSVHRGTYGYTF
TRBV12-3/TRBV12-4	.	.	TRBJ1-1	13	TGTGCCAGCAGGACCAACAATAACACTGAAGCTTTCTTT	CASRTNNNTEAFF
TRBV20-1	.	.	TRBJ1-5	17	TGCAGTGCTAGAGTGGAGACAGGTGGATATAGCAATCAGCCCCAGCATTTT	CSARVETGGYSNQPQHF
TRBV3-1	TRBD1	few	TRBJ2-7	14	TGTGCCAGCAGCCAAGGCAACAGCAGGGGGGAGCAGTACTTC	CASSQGNSRGEQYF
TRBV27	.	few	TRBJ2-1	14	TGTGCCAGCAGAAGGGCAGGGACCCGGAATGAGCAGTTCTTC	CASRRAGTRNEQFF
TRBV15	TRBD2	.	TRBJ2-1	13	TGTGCCACCAGCAGAGAGCGGGAGACTGAGCAGTTCTTC	CATSRERETEQFF
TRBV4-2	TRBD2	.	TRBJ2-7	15	TGTGCCAGCAGCTCAGGACTAGCGCTCGCCTACGAGCAGTACTTC	CASSSGLALAYEQYF
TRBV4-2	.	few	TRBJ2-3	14	TGTGCCAGCACCCGGGACGCATTTTTAGATACGCAGTATTTT	CASTRDAFLDTQYF
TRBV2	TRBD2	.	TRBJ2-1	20	TGTGCCAGCATCGCTATCCCTAGCGGACATTACGCATTCACCTACAATGAGCAGTTCTTC	CASIAIPSGHYAFTYNEQFF
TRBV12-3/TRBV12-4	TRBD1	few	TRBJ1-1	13	TGTGCCAGCAGCCCTACACAGGGGGCGCAGGCTTTCTTT	CASSPTQGAQAFF
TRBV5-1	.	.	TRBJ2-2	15	TGCGCCAGCAGCTTGGGGGGCTCCAGCACCGGGGAGCTGTTTTTT	CASSLGGSSTGELFF
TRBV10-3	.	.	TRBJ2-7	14	TGTGCCATCAGTGGGGGACTGGGGACATACGAGCAGTACTTC	CAISGGLGTYEQYF
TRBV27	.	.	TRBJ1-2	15	TGTGCCAGCAGAGGCAGGGCTCATTTTTATGATGGCTACACCTTC	CASRGRAHFYDGYTF
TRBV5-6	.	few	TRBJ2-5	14	TGTGCCAGCAGCTCACAGGGAGGGCAAGAGACCCAGTACTTC	CASSSQGGQETQYF
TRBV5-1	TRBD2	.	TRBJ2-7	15	TGCGCCAGCAGCGTCTATCTAGCGGGAGGCCACGAGCAGTACTTC	CASSVYLAGGHEQYF
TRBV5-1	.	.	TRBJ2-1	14	TGCGCCAGCAGTTCGGGACCCTCCTACAGTGAGCAGTTCTTC	CASSSGPSYSEQFF
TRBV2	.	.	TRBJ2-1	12	TGTGCCAGCAGTGAAGCGAGCGGGGAGCAGTTCTTC	CASSEASGEQFF
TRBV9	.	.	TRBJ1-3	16	TGTGCCAGCAGCGTCGAAACCGCCCACGCCTTAAACACCATATATTTT	CASSVETAHALNTIYF
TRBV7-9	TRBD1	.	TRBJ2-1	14	TGTGCCAGCAGAAAGACAGGGAATCTCAATGAGCAGTTCTTC	CASRKTGNLNEQFF
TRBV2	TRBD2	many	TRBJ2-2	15	TGTGCCAGCAGTTGGACTAGCGGGAACACCGGGGAGCTGTTTTTT	CASSWTSGNTGELFF
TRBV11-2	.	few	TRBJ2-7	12	TGTGCCAGCAGCTTAGGTCCCAACGAGCAGTACTTC	CASSLGPNEQYF
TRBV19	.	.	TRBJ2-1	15	TGTGCCAGTAGTATAGAAGGGGTGCTGGGCAATGAGCAGTTCTTC	CASSIEGVLGNEQFF
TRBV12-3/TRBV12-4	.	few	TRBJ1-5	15	TGTGCCAGCAGTCGGACAGCCCATAGCAATCAGCCCCAGCATTTT	CASSRTAHSNQPQHF
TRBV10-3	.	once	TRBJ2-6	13	TGTGCCATCTGGGGGGTCGGGGCCAACGTCCTGACTTTC	CAIWGVGANVLTF
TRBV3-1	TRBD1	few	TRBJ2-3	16	TGTGCCAGCAGCCAAATGTGGACAGGGGGTACGGATACGCAGTATTTT	CASSQMWTGGTDTQYF
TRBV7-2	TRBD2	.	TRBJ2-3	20	TGTGCCAGCAGCTTAGCGCGTCTTTACCCCCTAGCGGGACGCACAGATACGCAGTATTTT	CASSLARLYPLAGRTDTQYF
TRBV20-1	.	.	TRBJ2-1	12	TGCAGTGCTAGACCCGACGTCTATGAGCAGTTCTTC	CSARPDVYEQFF
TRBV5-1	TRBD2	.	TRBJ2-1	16	TGCGCCAGCAGCTTGGGGCCTAGCGGCCTCTACAATGAGCAGTTCTTC	CASSLGPSGLYNEQFF
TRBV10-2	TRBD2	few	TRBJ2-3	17	TGCGCCAGCAGTGAGTGGGCTAGCGGGTACGGGGCAGATACGCAGTATTTT	CASSEWASGYGADTQYF
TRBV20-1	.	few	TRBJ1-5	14	TGCAGTGCTAGAAACAGGGTTGGCAATCAGCCCCAGCATTTT	CSARNRVGNQPQHF
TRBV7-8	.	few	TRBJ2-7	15	TGTGCCAGCAGCTTAGACCCGGACAGCTCCTACGAGCAGTACTTC	CASSLDPDSSYEQYF
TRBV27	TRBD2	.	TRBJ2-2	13	TGTGCCAGAGAGCGGGGACGGACCGGGGAGCTGTTTTTT	CARERGRTGELFF